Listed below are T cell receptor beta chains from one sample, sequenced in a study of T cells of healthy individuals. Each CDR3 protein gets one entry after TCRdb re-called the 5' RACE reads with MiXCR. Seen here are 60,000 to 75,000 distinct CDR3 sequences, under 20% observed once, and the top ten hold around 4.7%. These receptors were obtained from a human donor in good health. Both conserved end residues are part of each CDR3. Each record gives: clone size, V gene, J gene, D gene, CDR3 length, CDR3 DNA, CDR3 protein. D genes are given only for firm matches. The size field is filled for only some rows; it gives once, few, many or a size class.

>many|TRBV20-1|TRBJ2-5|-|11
TGCAGTGCCGTAGTGGCCTCGACCCAGTACTTC
CSAVVASTQYF
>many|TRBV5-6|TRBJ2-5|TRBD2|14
TGTGCCAGCAGCTTGGAAGCGGGGGGAGAGACCCAGTACTTC
CASSLEAGGETQYF
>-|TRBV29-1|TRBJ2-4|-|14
TGCAGCGCCAGGAGTCTGTTAGCCAAAAACATTCAGTACTTC
CSARSLLAKNIQYF
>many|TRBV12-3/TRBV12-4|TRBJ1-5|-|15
TGTGCCAGCAGAGCTACCGGGACCCGGGGTCAGCCCCAGCATTTT
CASRATGTRGQPQHF
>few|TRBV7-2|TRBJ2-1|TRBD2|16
TGTGCCAGCAGCTTAGGGGTAGCGGGAGAGAGGGATGAGCAGTTCTTC
CASSLGVAGERDEQFF
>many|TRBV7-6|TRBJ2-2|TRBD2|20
TGTGCCAGCAGCTTAATTGAAGGACTAGCGGGGTTCGCGAACACCGGGGAGCTGTTTTTT
CASSLIEGLAGFANTGELFF
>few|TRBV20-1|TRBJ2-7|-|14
TGCAGTGCTAGAGACCGGGACTCTGCCTACGAGCAGTACTTC
CSARDRDSAYEQYF
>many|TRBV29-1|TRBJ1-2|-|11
TGCAGCGTTGAAGAGAACTATGGCTACACCTTC
CSVEENYGYTF
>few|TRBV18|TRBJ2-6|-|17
TGTGCCAGCTCCGACAGGTCTCCAAGCTCTGGGGCCAACGTCCTGACTTTC
CASSDRSPSSGANVLTF
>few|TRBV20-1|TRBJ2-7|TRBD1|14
TGCAGTGCCGTCGGGACAGGGGCTTCCTACGAGCAGTACTTC
CSAVGTGASYEQYF
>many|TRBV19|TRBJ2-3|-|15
TGTGCCAGTAGTTTTACAGCGTCTAGCACAGATACGCAGTATTTT
CASSFTASSTDTQYF
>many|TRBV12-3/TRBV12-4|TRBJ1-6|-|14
TGTGCCAGCAGTTCAGCCTACAGGGTGGCACCCCTCCACTTT
CASSSAYRVAPLHF
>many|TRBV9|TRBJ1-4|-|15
TGTGCCAGCAGCGTCGGGGGTGCAACTAATGAAAAACTGTTTTTT
CASSVGGATNEKLFF
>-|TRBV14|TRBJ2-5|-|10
TGTGCCAACCCGGCGGAGACCCAGTACTTC
CANPAETQYF
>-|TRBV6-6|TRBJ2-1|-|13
TGTGCCAGCAGTCACCCTCTCCGCAATGAGCAGTTCTTC
CASSHPLRNEQFF
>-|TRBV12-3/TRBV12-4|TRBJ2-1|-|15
TGTGCCAGCAGTTTAACCGGGGGCCTATACAATGAGCAGTTCTTC
CASSLTGGLYNEQFF
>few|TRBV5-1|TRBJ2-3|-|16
TGCGCCAGCAGCTTGTACGACGCCATGGGCACAGATACGCAGTATTTT
CASSLYDAMGTDTQYF
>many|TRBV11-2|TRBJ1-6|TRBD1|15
TGTGCCAGCAGCTTAGGACAGGGTTTGGGTTCACCCCTCCACTTT
CASSLGQGLGSPLHF
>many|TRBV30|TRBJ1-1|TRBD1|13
TGTGCCTGGGACAGGGTACAGAACACTGAAGCTTTCTTT
CAWDRVQNTEAFF
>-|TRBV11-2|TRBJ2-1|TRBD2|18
TGTGCCAGCAGCTTAGATTCTTACGGGGGGGCCGCCCGGGATGAGCAGTTCTTC
CASSLDSYGGAARDEQFF
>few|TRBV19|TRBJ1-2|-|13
TGTGCCAGTACGGAAACAGGGAACTATGGCTACACCTTC
CASTETGNYGYTF
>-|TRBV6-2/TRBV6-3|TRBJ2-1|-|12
TGTGCCAGCACTTTAGGTATAAATGAGCAGTTCTTC
CASTLGINEQFF
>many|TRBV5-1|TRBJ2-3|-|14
TGCGCCAGCAGCGAAGGGGGTTACACAGATACGCAGTATTTT
CASSEGGYTDTQYF
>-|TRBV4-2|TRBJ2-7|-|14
TGTGCCAGCAGCCAAGATCCCCGGGTGGGCGAGCAGTACTTC
CASSQDPRVGEQYF
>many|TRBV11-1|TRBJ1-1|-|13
TGTGCCAGCAGCTTAAAGGCGAGCACTGAAGCTTTCTTT
CASSLKASTEAFF
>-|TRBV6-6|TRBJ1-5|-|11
TGTGCCAGCAGGGCCAATCAGCCCCAGCATTTT
CASRANQPQHF
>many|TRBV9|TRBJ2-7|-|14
TGTGCCAGCAGCGTTGACGGGGCGGGGCGCGAGCAGTACTTC
CASSVDGAGREQYF
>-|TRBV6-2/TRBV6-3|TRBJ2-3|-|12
TGTGCCAGCAGCCAGGACACAGATACGCAGTATTTT
CASSQDTDTQYF
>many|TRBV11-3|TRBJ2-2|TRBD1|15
TGTGCCAGCAGCCCCCGGACAGGGGGATCCGGGGAGCTGTTTTTT
CASSPRTGGSGELFF
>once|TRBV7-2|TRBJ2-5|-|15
TGTGCCAGCAGCTTAGGATTTCAGGGGGGAGAGACCCAGTACTTC
CASSLGFQGGETQYF
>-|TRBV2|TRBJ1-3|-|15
TGTGCCAGCAGTGCTCAGTTCCAGGGCGGAGGCACCATATATTTT
CASSAQFQGGGTIYF
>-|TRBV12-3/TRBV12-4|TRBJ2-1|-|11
TGTGCCAGCAGAGGGGAGCATGAGCAGTTCTTC
CASRGEHEQFF
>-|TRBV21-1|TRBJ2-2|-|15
TGTGCCAGCAGCCTTGGACAGGGGGGCGCCGGGGAGCTGTTTTTT
CASSLGQGGAGELFF
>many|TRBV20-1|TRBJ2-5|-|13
TGCAGTGCTAGAGGGGCAGGAAAAGAGACCCAGTACTTC
CSARGAGKETQYF
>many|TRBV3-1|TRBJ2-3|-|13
TGTGCCAGCAGTACTAGAAACTCAGATACGCAGTATTTT
CASSTRNSDTQYF
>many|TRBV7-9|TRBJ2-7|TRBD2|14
TGTGCCAGCAGCCTCTCCACTAGCGCCTACGAGCAGTACTTC
CASSLSTSAYEQYF
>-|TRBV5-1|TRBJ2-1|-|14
TGCGCCAGCAGCTTGGCGGGCGGGTACGATGAGCAGTTCTTC
CASSLAGGYDEQFF
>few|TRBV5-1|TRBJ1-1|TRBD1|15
TGCGCCAGCAGTTGGGGGACAGGGATGAACACTGAAGCTTTCTTT
CASSWGTGMNTEAFF
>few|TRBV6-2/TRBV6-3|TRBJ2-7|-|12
TGTGCCAGCAGCGTCACGATCTCCGAGCAGTACTTC
CASSVTISEQYF
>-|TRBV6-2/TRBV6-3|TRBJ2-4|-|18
TGTGCCAGCAGTTACTCGCTCAAGGAAGATGGGGTCAAAAACATTCAGTACTTC
CASSYSLKEDGVKNIQYF
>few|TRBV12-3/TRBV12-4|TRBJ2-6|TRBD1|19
TGTGCCAGCATTTCCCTCCTGGGGACAGGCCTCTCTGGGGCCAACGTCCTGACTTTC
CASISLLGTGLSGANVLTF